This TCR beta chain was sequenced during a study of control samples from healthy donors and cancer patients. Sequencing used immunoSEQ multiplex PCR; TCRdb keeps in-frame clones, though not all of them. This sample has around 78,000 clones, with 94% found just once. The CDR3 sequence is 13 residues long. J was trimmed by 6 bases and V by 7 bases; bases with no gene match: 5. CDR1 and CDR2 from the germline V gene are ENHRY and SYGVKD. The clonotype originates from a young woman in good health. This sequence joins TRBV10-3 and TRBJ1-2; 10 nucleotides align to TRBD1. Sequenced: blood. The DNA of the CDR3 is TGTGCCATCACCGGGACAGGGGTCGATGGCTACACCTTC. Translation gives CAITGTGVDGYTF.